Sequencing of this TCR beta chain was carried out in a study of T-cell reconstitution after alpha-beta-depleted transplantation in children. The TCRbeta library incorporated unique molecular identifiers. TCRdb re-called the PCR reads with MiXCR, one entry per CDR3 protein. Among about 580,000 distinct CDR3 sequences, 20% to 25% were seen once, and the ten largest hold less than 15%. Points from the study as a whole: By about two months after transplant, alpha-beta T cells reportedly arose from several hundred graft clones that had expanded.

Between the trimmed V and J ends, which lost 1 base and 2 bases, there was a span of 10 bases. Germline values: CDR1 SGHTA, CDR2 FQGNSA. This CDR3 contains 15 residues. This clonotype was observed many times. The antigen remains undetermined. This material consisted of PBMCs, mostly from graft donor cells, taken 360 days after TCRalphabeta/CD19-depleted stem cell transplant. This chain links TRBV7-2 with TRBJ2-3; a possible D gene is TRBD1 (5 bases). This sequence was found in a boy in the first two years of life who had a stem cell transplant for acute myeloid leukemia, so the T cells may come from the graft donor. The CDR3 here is CASSLVSGNTDTQYF. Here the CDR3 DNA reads TGTGCCAGCAGCTTAGTTTCAGGGAACACAGATACGCAGTATTTT.